The 20 T cell receptor beta chains below all came from one sample that was sequenced in a study of T cells in Graves' hyperthyroidism and ophthalmopathy. It was RNA transcripts that yielded the amplified TCR beta CDR3 regions. First-round RT-PCR targeting the TCR CDR3 was performed with the HTBI primer set. MiXCR, applied by TCRdb to the multiplex PCR reads, yields one record per CDR3 protein. Of hundreds of thousands of distinct CDR3 sequences listed, around 13% were seen once; the top ten hold approximately 14%. The sequenced sample was blood. The receptors were gathered from a woman between 40 and 55 years old with Graves' hyperthyroidism.

On this clonotype: This may stem from a read error, because a much larger clone lies one nucleotide away. This CDR3 is missing its conserved last phenylalanine or tryptophan, likely due to a read error. This sequence joins TRBV27 and TRBJ1-2; the D is unclear. Germline V gene sequence: CDR1 MNHEY, CDR2 SMNVEV (reference sequence). There are 12 residues in the CDR3. V lost 3 bases and J 3 bases, leaving 5 bases between the germline ends. CDR3 in amino acids: CASSLVHYGYTS. The CDR3 DNA reads as TGTGCCAGCAGTTTGGTCCACTATGGCTACACCTCC.

In its sample, this clonotype was seen a few times. The chain is built from TRBV5-1 and TRBJ2-7; 11 nucleotides line up with TRBD2. The V segment lost 0 bases and the J segment 4 bases; nucleotides outside the gene matches: 6. The CDR3 is made up of 16 amino acids. Germline V gene sequence: CDR1 SGHRS, CDR2 YFSETQ. The CDR3 here is CASSLGISGRVYEQYF. CDR3 coding DNA: TGCGCCAGCAGCTTGGGAATTAGCGGGAGGGTGTACGAGCAGTACTTC.

This clonotype appeared many times. The chain links TRBV28 to TRBJ2-7; 9 bases line up with TRBD1. Trimming took 2 bases from V and 3 from J; bases not matched to a gene: 2. From germline, CDR1 is MDHEN and CDR2 SYDVKM. The CDR3 consists of 14 residues. This CDR3 reads CASSLPGQGYEQYF. CDR3 nucleotide sequence: TGTGCCAGCAGTTTACCGGGACAGGGCTACGAGCAGTACTTC. Combining the CDR3 with reference TRBV28 and TRBJ2-7 gives the whole variable domain DVKVTQSSRYLVKRTGEKVFLECVQDMDHENMFWYRQDPGLGLRLIYFSYDVKMKEKGDIPEGYSVSREKKERFSLILESASTNQTSMYLCASSLPGQGYEQYFGPGTRLTVT.

On this clonotype: A read error is possible here, since a much larger clone lies one base away. The genes are TRBV15 and TRBJ2-1, with D perhaps matching TRBD1 (6 bases). This CDR3 region has 12 residues. CDR1 is LNHNV and CDR2 is YYDKDF in the germline V gene (reference sequence). CDR3 in amino acids: CATSPGTREQSF. The CDR3 DNA sequence: TGTGCCACCAGCCCCGGGACAAGGGAGCAGTCCTTC.

This clonotype was seen many times. The gene calls are TRBV20-1 and TRBJ2-1; TRBD2 aligns across 11 bases. The CDR3 contains 14 residues. Unmatched junction bases numbered 4, after V lost 1 base and J lost 8 bases. CDR1 and CDR2 from the germline V gene are DFQATT and SNEGSKA (reference sequence). The CDR3 loop is CSARVLAGGYEQFF. The CDR3 region has the DNA TGCAGTGCTAGAGTTCTAGCGGGAGGTTATGAGCAGTTCTTC.

This clonotype has more than one count but fewer than ten. V usage is TRBV7-2 and J usage is TRBJ2-2; D gene uncertain. CDR3 length: 15 amino acids. V was clipped by 1 base and J by 1 base, with 7 bases between them. Germline CDR1 SGHTA, CDR2 FQGNSA. CDR3 residues: CASSLGKVNTGELFF. As DNA, the CDR3 is TGTGCCAGCAGCTTAGGAAAGGTGAACACCGGGGAGCTGTTTTTT.

This clonotype was recorded at least ten times. The CDR3 here is CASSQGTGESTDTQYF. DNA for the CDR3: TGTGCCAGCAGCCAAGGGACAGGGGAGAGCACAGATACGCAGTATTTT. The chain employs TRBV3-1 and TRBJ2-3, with 9 bases lining up with TRBD1. Unmatched junction bases numbered 2, after V lost 1 base and J lost 0 bases. This CDR3 region has 16 residues. Germline V gives CDR1 LGHDT, CDR2 YNNKEL (reference sequence).

This chain joins TRBV19 and TRBJ1-5, with TRBD1 matching 8 bases. The CDR3 length is 17 residues. Germline lookup yields CDR1 LNHDA and CDR2 SQIVND (reference sequence). Trimming cost V 0 bases and J 4 bases; bases outside gene matches: 8. CDR3 sequence: CASSIDGTGGGNQPQHF. CDR3 nucleotides: TGTGCCAGTAGTATAGATGGCACAGGGGGGGGTAATCAGCCCCAGCATTTT.

There are many counts of this clonotype. The rearrangement joins TRBV6-1 to TRBJ2-5; D possibly corresponds to TRBD2 (5 bases). CDR3 length: 18 amino acids. Trimming removed 1 base at V and 2 bases at J, with 20 bases between. Germline V gene sequence: CDR1 MNHNS, CDR2 SASEGT. The CDR3 coding sequence is TGTGCCAGCAGTGAAGGTGGAGCCGGAGGCCCGAAACAAGAGACCCAGTACTTC. Translating gives CASSEGGAGGPKQETQYF.

The rearrangement uses TRBV6-1 and TRBJ2-1; D may be TRBD2 (6 bases). Trimming shortened V by 6 bases and J by 0 bases, and 12 bases separated the two germline ends. This CDR3 spans 15 amino acids. Germline V lookup: CDR1 MNHNS, CDR2 SASEGT. The CDR3 nucleotides are TGTGCCAGCAGGGATAGCGGCCCCTCCTACAATGAGCAGTTCTTC. Translated: CASRDSGPSYNEQFF.

There are many counts of this clonotype. This chain connects TRBV27 to TRBJ2-2; 11 positions agree with TRBD2. The CDR3 is made up of 15 amino acids. J gave up 4 bases and V 5 bases, and 3 bases lay outside the gene matches. In germline, CDR1 is MNHEY, CDR2 SMNVEV (reference sequence). CDR3 bases: TGTGCCAGCAGTCCCGGGACTAGCGGCACCGGGGAGCTGTTTTTT. This gives the protein CASSPGTSGTGELFF.

This clonotype was counted at least ten times. This chain joins TRBV30 and TRBJ2-7; D ambiguous. Trimming removed 3 bases at V and 6 bases at J, with 12 bases between. CDR1 is GTSNPN, CDR2 SVGIG, per germline (reference sequence). The CDR3 runs to 12 residues. Here the CDR3 DNA reads TGTGCCTGGAGCCTCTACCCCGGCGAGCAGTACTTC. Protein product: CAWSLYPGEQYF.

The chain has TRBV20-1 and TRBJ1-5, with 8 positions matching TRBD1. The CDR3 loop spans 14 amino acids. V lost 5 bases to trimming and J lost 5 bases; unmatched junction nucleotides: 8. Germline loops: CDR1 DFQATT, CDR2 SNEGSKA (reference sequence). CDR3 loop: CSASRGTGYQPQHF. In DNA, the CDR3 is TGCAGTGCTTCGAGAGGGACAGGTTATCAGCCCCAGCATTTT.

This chain links TRBV5-4 with TRBJ2-1; TRBD2 matches at 8 bases. The junction had 4 bases not matched to a gene; V was cut back by 0 bases and J by 2 bases. This CDR3 comprises 16 residues. Germline V gene lookup returns CDR1 SGHNT and CDR2 YYREEE (reference sequence). The CDR3 region has the DNA TGTGCCAGCAGCTTGGCCGGGGGGGGGACCTACAATGAGCAGTTCTTC. This codes for CASSLAGGGTYNEQFF.

The gene calls are TRBV28 and TRBJ2-1; no firm D call. The CDR3 extends over 10 amino acids. Germline CDR1 MDHEN, CDR2 SYDVKM. V was cut by 10 bases and J by 4 bases, with 5 bases left in between. This CDR3 reads CATSYNEQFF. The CDR3 region has the DNA TGTGCCACTTCGTACAATGAGCAGTTCTTC. The whole variable domain, filled in from reference TRBV28 and TRBJ2-1, reads DVKVTQSSRYLVKRTGEKVFLECVQDMDHENMFWYRQDPGLGLRLIYFSYDVKMKEKGDIPEGYSVSREKKERFSLILESASTNQTSMYLCATSYNEQFFGPGTRLTVL.

This clonotype has ten or more counts. The rearrangement uses TRBV11-3 and TRBJ2-1, with 9 bases identical to TRBD1. V trimming: 8 bases; J trimming: 3 bases; junction bases outside the gene matches: 5. From germline, CDR1 is SGHNT and CDR2 YENEEA. This CDR3 comprises 14 residues. The CDR3 nucleotides are TGTGCCAGCCTTAAGACAGGGGGCTACAATGAGCAGTTCTTC. Encoded protein: CASLKTGGYNEQFF.

This clonotype was detected ten times or more. V is TRBV20-1 and J is TRBJ2-3; D unclear. Germline CDR1 reads DFQATT; CDR2 reads SNEGSKA (reference sequence). V lost 2 bases to trimming and J lost 1 base, with 7 bases between them. The CDR3 runs 13 residues. CDR3 nucleotide sequence: TGCAGTGCTAGATGGTTGGGCACAGATACGCAGTATTTT. Protein sequence: CSARWLGTDTQYF.

The chain couples TRBV20-1 to TRBJ2-1; possible D gene TRBD2, 6 bases. There are 15 residues in the CDR3. CDR1 is DFQATT and CDR2 is SNEGSKA in the germline V gene (reference sequence). V lost 5 bases and J lost 3, with 17 bases in between. The CDR3 is CSALPLAGFYNEQFF. As DNA, the CDR3 is TGCAGTGCTCTCCCTCTGGCGGGATTCTACAATGAGCAGTTCTTC.

The V call is TRBV18, the J call TRBJ2-3; D is perhaps TRBD1 (6 bases). From germline, CDR1 is KGHSH and CDR2 LQKENI. The CDR3 totals 15 residues. The V end lost 6 bases, the J end lost 0 bases, and 13 bases lay between the germline ends. The CDR3 reads CASSQRQESTDTQYF. The CDR3 DNA is TGTGCCAGCTCGCAGCGACAGGAGAGCACAGATACGCAGTATTTT.

This clonotype showed up many times. V and J are TRBV12-3 or TRBV12-4 and TRBJ2-1; D may be TRBD2 (7 bases). The CDR3 has 15 amino acids. V was pared by 3 bases and J by 5 bases, with 14 bases between. The CDR3 is CASSLGGGGNNEQFF. CDR3 coding DNA: TGTGCCAGCAGTTTGGGGGGGGGGGGCAACAATGAGCAGTTCTTC.